A selection of T cell receptor beta chains follows, all from one sample in a study of T cells in Graves' hyperthyroidism and ophthalmopathy. TCRdb re-called the multiplex PCR reads through MiXCR, storing one row per CDR3 protein. Of around 600,000 distinct CDR3 sequences listed, more than 15% are singletons. The specimen was blood. Receptors originate from a woman between 25 and 40 years old with Graves' hyperthyroidism. Each CDR3 is given with its conserved first and last residue. D genes are given only for firm matches. Clone size appears in some rows only: once, few, many, or a class for an expanded clone.

>many|TRBV7-2|TRBJ2-3|TRBD2
TGTGCCAGCAGCTTTCCCGGGACTAGCGGGAGGACTTTTTTTGGAGATACGCAGTATTTT
CASSFPGTSGRTFFGDTQYF
>-|TRBV3-1|TRBJ2-2|-
TGTGCCAGCAACCGGTCAGGGGATAACACCGGGGAGCTGTTTTTT
CASNRSGDNTGELFF
>many|TRBV11-2|TRBJ2-3|-
TGTGCCAGCACCCTAGCAGGAACAGATACGCAGTATTTT
CASTLAGTDTQYF
>once|TRBV5-1|TRBJ2-1|TRBD1
TGCGCCAGCAGCAACCTTGGGACAGGGTGGAATGAGCAGTTCTTC
CASSNLGTGWNEQFF
>-|TRBV18|TRBJ1-2|-
TGTGCCAGCTCACAGGACAGAGCGATAAAAGGCTACACCTTC
CASSQDRAIKGYTF
>many|TRBV5-1|TRBJ1-5|-
TGCGCCAGCAGCTTGGGGGGGGGAAGCAATCAGCCCCAGCATTTT
CASSLGGGSNQPQHF
>many|TRBV18|TRBJ2-7|-
TGTGCCAGCTCACCAACCGGACTGGACCACGAGCAGTACTTC
CASSPTGLDHEQYF
>few|TRBV27|TRBJ2-7|TRBD1
TGTGCCAGCAGTTTTAATCCGGGACAGGCTTCGGAGCAGTACTTC
CASSFNPGQASEQYF
>-|TRBV19|TRBJ1-2|TRBD1
TGTGCCAGTAGTGGGGGACAGGGTGGCTATGGCTACACCTTC
CASSGGQGGYGYTF
>many|TRBV3-1|TRBJ2-3|-
TGTGCCAGCAGCCAAGAGCGGCTCGGGACAGATACGCAGTATTTT
CASSQERLGTDTQYF
>many|TRBV28|TRBJ1-2|-
TGTGCCAGCAGTTTAAGTACTAACTATGGCTACACCTTC
CASSLSTNYGYTF
>few|TRBV4-3|TRBJ2-3|-
TGCGCCAGCAGCCAAGGGCCCCAACTCGACTTAAGGGATACGCAGTATTTT
CASSQGPQLDLRDTQYF
>many|TRBV5-1|TRBJ2-1|TRBD2
TGCGCCAGCAGCTTGGGGACTAGCATCGATGAGCAGTTCTTC
CASSLGTSIDEQFF
>few|TRBV5-8|TRBJ1-3|-
TGTGCCAGCAGCGGGACCGGGACGCACAAGAGCACCATATATTTT
CASSGTGTHKSTIYF
>many|TRBV27|TRBJ2-1|-
TGTGCCAGCAGTACCCTGGGTTCTAAAGGGCCTTATACCTCCTACAATGAGCAGTTCTTC
CASSTLGSKGPYTSYNEQFF
>few|TRBV5-6|TRBJ1-2|-
TGTGCCAGCAGCTTGTTGGGACATGACTATGGCTACACCTTC
CASSLLGHDYGYTF
>many|TRBV9|TRBJ2-7|-
TGTGCCAGCAGCGTAGGGGTTAGCGGAGAGTACGAGCAGTACTTC
CASSVGVSGEYEQYF
>-|TRBV5-6|TRBJ2-4|TRBD1
TGTGCCAGCAGCTCTCTGACAGGGGTGGACATTCAGTACTTC
CASSSLTGVDIQYF
>few|TRBV6-1|TRBJ1-1|-
TGTGCCAGCAACACAAACAGGGACACTGAAGCTTTCTTT
CASNTNRDTEAFF
>few|TRBV18|TRBJ2-3|TRBD2
TGTGCCAGCTCACCCCCGCTAGCGGGAGCCGTTAGAGATACGCAGTATTTT
CASSPPLAGAVRDTQYF
>-|TRBV5-6|TRBJ2-1|TRBD1
TGTGCCAGCAGCCAAAAGACAGGGGTGGACAATGAGCAGTTCTTC
CASSQKTGVDNEQFF
>many|TRBV2|TRBJ2-1|-
TGTGCCCGAGGTGGGGGGCCCTACAATGAGCAGTTCTTC
CARGGGPYNEQFF
>-|TRBV20-1|TRBJ2-3|-
TGCAGTGCTAGACCCCCCGCGTTCACAGATACGCAGTATTTT
CSARPPAFTDTQYF
>few|TRBV3-1|TRBJ2-1|TRBD2
TGTGCCAGCAGCCAAGATTTCGGCCTAGCGGGAGCCAATGAGCAGTTCTTC
CASSQDFGLAGANEQFF